The rows below give T cell receptor beta chains drawn from one sample of a study of post-analysis software for immune sequencing data. TCRdb re-called the PCR reads with MiXCR, one entry per CDR3 protein. The table lists 150,000 to 200,000 distinct CDR3 sequences, approximately 28% of them singletons, with approximately 1.6% in the top ten. Sequenced: blood. These receptors all stem from a girl aged 5-17 years with multiple sclerosis. The CDR3 runs from the conserved cysteine through the conserved F or W. Each record gives: clone size, J gene, D gene, V gene, CDR3 length, CDR3 protein, CDR3 DNA. A D gene is named only where the DNA matches it firmly. Part of the rows lack a size; the others show once, few, many or a class for expanded clones.

abundance: few; j_gene: TRBJ2-5; d_gene: TRBD1; v_gene: TRBV24-1; len: 16; CDR3aa: CATSDPLDRYQETQYF; CDR3nt: TGTGCCACCAGTGATCCACTGGACAGGTACCAAGAGACCCAGTACTTC
abundance: once; j_gene: TRBJ2-7; d_gene: NA; v_gene: TRBV4-3; len: 14; CDR3aa: CASSQDLGGYEQYF; CDR3nt: TGCGCCAGCAGCCAAGATCTGGGAGGATACGAGCAGTACTTC
abundance: NA; j_gene: TRBJ2-7; d_gene: NA; v_gene: TRBV7-3; len: 13; CDR3aa: CASSLQAYNEQYF; CDR3nt: TGTGCCAGCAGCTTACAGGCATACAATGAGCAGTACTTC
abundance: NA; j_gene: TRBJ2-1; d_gene: TRBD2; v_gene: TRBV7-7; len: 14; CDR3aa: CVSSLGTSGFEQFF; CDR3nt: TGTGTCAGCAGCTTAGGGACTAGCGGGTTTGAGCAGTTCTTC
abundance: few; j_gene: TRBJ2-3; d_gene: TRBD2; v_gene: TRBV20-1; len: 16; CDR3aa: CSARAGLAGGGDTQYF; CDR3nt: TGCAGTGCTAGAGCCGGACTAGCGGGAGGGGGAGATACGCAGTATTTT
abundance: many; j_gene: TRBJ2-1; d_gene: NA; v_gene: TRBV4-1; len: 15; CDR3aa: CASSQSGTLENEQFF; CDR3nt: TGCGCCAGCAGCCAAAGTGGGACCCTTGAAAATGAGCAGTTCTTC
abundance: few; j_gene: TRBJ2-1; d_gene: TRBD2; v_gene: TRBV6-5; len: 18; CDR3aa: CASSYLARTSGSYNEQFF; CDR3nt: TGTGCCAGCAGTTACCTGGCCAGGACTAGCGGGAGCTACAATGAGCAGTTCTTC
abundance: many; j_gene: TRBJ2-4; d_gene: NA; v_gene: TRBV12-3/TRBV12-4; len: 13; CDR3aa: CASSTQNQNIQYF; CDR3nt: TGTGCCAGCAGTACACAGAATCAAAACATTCAGTACTTC
abundance: NA; j_gene: TRBJ1-2; d_gene: NA; v_gene: TRBV28; len: 17; CDR3aa: CASSLSHDLTSGYGYTF; CDR3nt: TGTGCCAGCAGTTTAAGTCACGACCTAACATCTGGCTATGGCTACACCTTC
abundance: many; j_gene: TRBJ1-2; d_gene: NA; v_gene: TRBV29-1; len: 13; CDR3aa: CSVPTGTNYGYTF; CDR3nt: TGCAGCGTTCCGACGGGGACTAACTATGGCTACACCTTC
abundance: NA; j_gene: TRBJ1-1; d_gene: NA; v_gene: TRBV20-1; len: 14; CDR3aa: CSAQPGTPNTEAFF; CDR3nt: TGCAGTGCTCAACCCGGGACACCGAACACTGAAGCTTTCTTT
abundance: NA; j_gene: TRBJ2-5; d_gene: NA; v_gene: TRBV28; len: 13; CDR3aa: CASSLANQEAQYF; CDR3nt: TGTGCCAGCAGCCTTGCCAACCAAGAGGCCCAGTACTTC
abundance: NA; j_gene: TRBJ2-7; d_gene: TRBD2; v_gene: TRBV2; len: 18; CDR3aa: CASSEGLAGGPLRGEQYF; CDR3nt: TGTGCCAGCAGTGAAGGTCTAGCGGGAGGGCCTTTGCGCGGCGAGCAGTACTTC
abundance: NA; j_gene: TRBJ2-5; d_gene: NA; v_gene: TRBV12-3/TRBV12-4; len: 11; CDR3aa: CASRIEEIQYF; CDR3nt: TGTGCCAGCAGGATAGAAGAGATCCAGTACTTC
abundance: many; j_gene: TRBJ2-7; d_gene: NA; v_gene: TRBV29-1; len: 12; CDR3aa: CSVGNRVTEQYF; CDR3nt: TGCAGCGTGGGCAACAGGGTCACCGAGCAGTACTTC
abundance: many; j_gene: TRBJ2-5; d_gene: NA; v_gene: TRBV7-2; len: 14; CDR3aa: CASSDHSGEETQYF; CDR3nt: TGTGCCAGCAGCGACCACTCCGGTGAAGAGACCCAGTACTTC
abundance: many; j_gene: TRBJ2-3; d_gene: NA; v_gene: TRBV4-1; len: 15; CDR3aa: CASSPVGTGGDTQYF; CDR3nt: TGCGCCAGCAGCCCTGTTGGAACCGGTGGGGATACGCAGTATTTT